These 32 T cell receptor beta chains share one sample of origin, sequenced in a study of T-cell reconstitution after alpha-beta-depleted transplantation in children. A TCRbeta library incorporating unique molecular identifiers was prepared. TCRdb reanalysed the PCR reads using MiXCR and keeps one entry per CDR3 protein. The sample has some 350,000 distinct CDR3 sequences; 10% are singletons. Sequencing was performed on PBMCs from the stem cell graft donor, taken from the stem cell graft. These TCRs come from a human donor who donated a stem cell graft to a child with acute lymphoblastic leukemia.

This clonotype was found many times. The chain is built from TRBV5-6 and TRBJ1-1, with 9 nucleotides matching TRBD1. The V gene end was trimmed by 2 bases and the J gene end by 2 bases; junction bases not matched to a gene: 7. There are 16 residues in the CDR3. Germline CDR1 is SGHDT and CDR2 is YYEEEE. CDR3 amino acids: CASSFLGQGINTEAFF. The CDR3 DNA follows: TGTGCCAGCAGCTTCTTGGGACAGGGTATCAACACTGAAGCTTTCTTT.

The CDR3 spells CASSPTQADGNTIYF. The DNA for the CDR3 is TGTGCCAGCTCACCAACGCAGGCCGATGGAAACACCATATATTTT. The chain links TRBV18 to TRBJ1-3; the D is unclear. The CDR3 sequence is 15 residues long. Germline loops: CDR1 KGHSH, CDR2 LQKENI. Between the trimmed V and J ends, which lost 2 bases and 3 bases, there was a span of 11 bases.

This clonotype was counted at least ten times. The gene calls are TRBV2 and TRBJ2-3; 11 nucleotides match TRBD2. The CDR3 extends over 16 amino acids. The germline V gene has CDR1 SNHLY and CDR2 FYNNEI. Germline trimming cut 7 bases from V and 5 bases from J; bases unmatched to any gene: 11. The CDR3 loop reads CASMETSGIPGDTQYF. CDR3 sequence (DNA): TGTGCCAGCATGGAGACTAGCGGGATTCCTGGAGATACGCAGTATTTT.

This clonotype was detected a few times. This chain connects TRBV2 to TRBJ2-7; TRBD1 agrees at 8 bases. V lost 4 bases, J lost 0 bases, and 5 bases stayed unmatched. This CDR3 is built from 15 residues. The germline V gene encodes CDR1 SNHLY and CDR2 FYNNEI. The CDR3 DNA reads TGTGCCAGCAGTGGGGGTACAGGGGGCTCCTACGAGCAGTACTTC. Translated: CASSGGTGGSYEQYF.

The rearrangement uses TRBV7-9 and TRBJ2-4, with 12 bases aligning to TRBD1. The J segment lost 5 bases and the V segment lost 6 bases, leaving 5 bases of the junction unmatched. The germline V gene has CDR1 SEHNR and CDR2 FQNEAQ (reference sequence). The CDR3 consists of 15 residues. Here the CDR3 DNA reads TGTGCCAGCAGTCCCGGGACAGGGGGCGAAAACATTCAGTACTTC. Translation gives CASSPGTGGENIQYF.

This chain uses TRBV27 with TRBJ2-2; D unclear. Germline CDR1 MNHEY, CDR2 SMNVEV (reference sequence). Trimming shortened V by 5 bases and J by 2 bases, and 9 bases separated the two germline ends. This CDR3 has 14 residues. CDR3 nucleotides: TGTGCCAGCAGTAGAAAGGGAAACACCGGGGAGCTGTTTTTT. It translates to CASSRKGNTGELFF.

This clonotype has at least ten counts. J is TRBJ1-1 and V is TRBV7-9, with D uncertain. V was pared by 3 bases and J by 6 bases, with 17 bases between. The germline V gene has CDR1 SEHNR and CDR2 FQNEAQ (reference sequence). This CDR3 has 15 amino acids. The CDR3 loop reads CASSLGGGGGSEAFF. The CDR3 DNA sequence: TGTGCCAGCAGCTTGGGCGGCGGCGGAGGGTCTGAAGCTTTCTTT. The full variable domain, with the rest looked up from reference TRBV7-9 and TRBJ1-1, is DTGVSQNPRHKITKRGQNVTFRCDPISEHNRLYWYRQTLGQGPEFLTYFQNEAQLEKSRLLSDRFSAERPKGSFSTLEIQRTEQGDSAMYLCASSLGGGGGSEAFFGQGTRLTVV.

This clonotype was observed a few times. The V call is TRBV7-9, the J call TRBJ1-1; TRBD1 might be the D (5 bases). CDR1 SEHNR and CDR2 FQNEAQ come from the germline V gene (reference sequence). Trimming cost V 3 bases and J 4 bases, with 9 bases left between them. The CDR3 loop spans 13 amino acids. The DNA for the CDR3 is TGTGCCAGCAGCTTGGGGGTCGCCACTGAAGCTTTCTTT. Translation gives CASSLGVATEAFF. The full variable domain, rest sourced from reference TRBV7-9 and TRBJ1-1, is DTGVSQNPRHKITKRGQNVTFRCDPISEHNRLYWYRQTLGQGPEFLTYFQNEAQLEKSRLLSDRFSAERPKGSFSTLEIQRTEQGDSAMYLCASSLGVATEAFFGQGTRLTVV.

CDR3 nucleotide sequence: TGTGCCAGCAGCCAGCCCGGGACAGCGTATGAAAAACTGTTTTTT. This gives the protein CASSQPGTAYEKLFF. This chain connects TRBV14 to TRBJ1-4; 7 bases fit TRBD1. V trimming: 3 bases; J trimming: 6 bases; junction bases outside the gene matches: 7. CDR3 length equals 15 residues. Germline CDR1 and CDR2: SGHDN and FVKESK.

This clonotype was found many times. V usage is TRBV7-2 and J usage is TRBJ2-7; a possible D gene is TRBD1 (5 bases). Germline CDR1 is SGHTA and CDR2 is FQGNSA. V gave up 1 base and J gave up 0 bases, with 10 bases separating them. The CDR3 spans 15 residues. The CDR3 protein is CASSLERTPSYEQYF. CDR3 DNA: TGTGCCAGCAGCTTAGAGAGGACACCCTCCTACGAGCAGTACTTC.

This clonotype was seen a handful of times. The rearrangement links TRBV29-1 to TRBJ1-2, with no clear D. The germline CDR1 and CDR2 sequences are SQVTM and ANQGSEA. V lost 3 bases and J 4 bases, leaving 15 bases between the germline ends. This CDR3 is built from 14 residues. CDR3 protein: CSVELGSSGYGYTF. As DNA, the CDR3 is TGCAGCGTTGAGTTAGGGTCGTCCGGCTATGGCTACACCTTC. Filled out from reference TRBV29-1 and TRBJ1-2, the complete variable domain reads SAVISQKPSRDICQRGTSLTIQCQVDSQVTMMFWYRQQPGQSLTLIATANQGSEATYESGFVIDKFPISRPNLTFSTLTVSNMSPEDSSIYLCSVELGSSGYGYTFGSGTRLTVV.

The CDR3 region is CASSDGGRGVYNSPLHF. The CDR3, as DNA: TGTGCCAGCAGTGACGGAGGTCGGGGAGTCTATAATTCACCCCTCCACTTT. This chain joins TRBV2 and TRBJ1-6; D ambiguous. Germline-derived CDR1 and CDR2 are SNHLY and FYNNEI. V lost 3 bases to trimming and J lost 3 bases, with 15 bases between them. The CDR3 is made up of 17 amino acids.

The chain joins TRBV5-1 to TRBJ2-3, with D maybe TRBD2 (7 bases). The germline V and J ends were trimmed by 3 bases and 4 bases, with 18 bases remaining between them. CDR3 length equals 16 residues. Germline V gene lookup returns CDR1 SGHRS and CDR2 YFSETQ. CDR3: CASSSLAAGAPDTQYF. CDR3 DNA: TGCGCCAGCAGCTCCCTAGCGGCGGGGGCACCAGATACGCAGTATTTT.

This clonotype occurred a few times. The chain is built from TRBV20-1 and TRBJ1-2, with 7 nucleotides matching TRBD1. J lost 3 bases, V lost 6 bases, and 13 bases had no gene match. The germline V gene encodes CDR1 DFQATT and CDR2 SNEGSKA (reference sequence). The length of the CDR3 is 15 residues. CDR3 in amino acids: CSAPVSGTDYYGYTF. The DNA for the CDR3 is TGCAGTGCCCCCGTGAGCGGGACAGACTACTATGGCTACACCTTC.

This clonotype appeared a few times. The rearrangement uses TRBV6-5 and TRBJ1-2; D gene ambiguous. The CDR3 consists of 14 residues. V lost 6 bases, J lost 8 bases, and 19 bases lay in between. Germline CDR1 MNHEY, CDR2 SVGAGI. For the CDR3, the DNA is TGTGCCAGCAGCTTGCTCGGAGCGGCGGAGGGCTACACCTTC. It translates to CASSLLGAAEGYTF.

The chain joins TRBV7-9 to TRBJ2-7, with D possibly being TRBD1 (5 bases). This CDR3 is 14 amino acids long. V dropped 5 bases and J dropped 2 bases, with 13 bases sitting between them. The germline gives CDR1 SEHNR, CDR2 FQNEAQ (reference sequence). The CDR3 DNA reads as TGTGCCAGCAGCACTCAGACAGCAACCTACGAGCAGTACTTC. Protein: CASSTQTATYEQYF.

The chain combines TRBV20-1 with TRBJ2-5; TRBD2 might be the D (6 bases). CDR3 length equals 13 residues. CDR1 is DFQATT and CDR2 is SNEGSKA in the germline V gene (reference sequence). The V end lost 6 bases, the J end lost 0 bases, and 11 bases lay between the germline ends. The CDR3 DNA sequence: TGCAGTGCCCCTCGGGAGTACCAAGAGACCCAGTACTTC. Translating it yields CSAPREYQETQYF.

The V call is TRBV5-4, the J call TRBJ2-7, with 10 bases matching TRBD2. The V gene's germline CDR1 is SGHNT and CDR2 YYREEE (reference sequence). The CDR3 sequence is 16 residues long. V lost 4 bases to trimming and J lost 0 bases; unmatched junction nucleotides: 7. The CDR3 DNA sequence: TGTGCCAGCAGCATTTGGACTAGCGGAGTCTCCTACGAGCAGTACTTC. This codes for CASSIWTSGVSYEQYF.

This clonotype was seen only a few times. J is TRBJ2-2 and V is TRBV6-2 or TRBV6-3; 9 nucleotides line up with TRBD1. From germline, CDR1 is MNHEY and CDR2 SVGEGT. CDR3 length equals 16 residues. V shed 5 bases, J shed 5 bases, and the junction held 9 bases outside the gene matches. In DNA form, the CDR3 reads TGTGCCAGCAGTCGCCGTACAGGGGGCCTTACCGGGGAGCTGTTTTTT. Translation gives CASSRRTGGLTGELFF.

This clonotype was seen more than once but under ten times. V is TRBV7-2 and J is TRBJ2-7; 8 bases are shared with TRBD1. Germline CDR1 and CDR2: SGHTA and FQGNSA. This CDR3 is 14 amino acids long. Trimming cost V 3 bases and J 6 bases; bases outside gene matches: 7. CDR3 sequence: CASSFQQGVREQYF. The CDR3 region has the DNA TGTGCCAGCAGCTTTCAACAGGGGGTACGCGAGCAGTACTTC.

The V call is TRBV28, the J call TRBJ2-5; D might be TRBD1 (6 bases). Germline V gene data show CDR1 as MDHEN and CDR2 as SYDVKM. This CDR3 has 13 amino acids. V was pared by 5 bases and J by 2 bases, with 9 bases between. The CDR3 sequence: CASSNRAQETQYF. In DNA, the CDR3 is TGTGCCAGCAGTAACAGGGCACAAGAGACCCAGTACTTC. The variable domain in full, completed from reference TRBV28 and TRBJ2-5, reads DVKVTQSSRYLVKRTGEKVFLECVQDMDHENMFWYRQDPGLGLRLIYFSYDVKMKEKGDIPEGYSVSREKKERFSLILESASTNQTSMYLCASSNRAQETQYFGPGTRLLVL.

The rearrangement joins TRBV30 to TRBJ2-1; D not resolved. The CDR3 consists of 12 residues. V was clipped by 8 bases and J by 5 bases, with 13 bases between them. Germline V lookup: CDR1 GTSNPN, CDR2 SVGIG (reference sequence). The CDR3 DNA follows: TGTGCCAGGGCTGCTCGGCACAATGAGCAGTTCTTC. It codes for CARAARHNEQFF.

Ten or more counts support this clonotype. The J gene is TRBJ1-1, the V gene TRBV6-5; TRBD1 might be the D (5 bases). V was cut by 2 bases and J by 6 bases, with 13 bases left in between. Germline CDR1 and CDR2: MNHEY and SVGAGI. The length of the CDR3 is 14 residues. CDR3 nucleotide sequence: TGTGCCAGCAGTTACGAATGGGAAGGGGCTGAAGCTTTCTTT. Translation gives CASSYEWEGAEAFF.

This clonotype was observed at least ten times. The chain recombines TRBV12-3 or TRBV12-4 with TRBJ1-1, with no clear D. The CDR3 has 12 amino acids. The ends were cut back, 3 bases at V and 1 base at J, with 3 bases in the middle. This chain's CDR3 is CASSFGNTEAFF. The CDR3 nucleotides read TGTGCCAGCAGTTTCGGGAACACTGAAGCTTTCTTT.

The chain employs TRBV20-1 and TRBJ2-5; 7 nucleotides align to TRBD2. The V and J ends lost 1 base and 7 bases, in that order; junction bases with no gene match: 9. CDR3 size: 14 residues. Germline CDR1 DFQATT, CDR2 SNEGSKA (reference sequence). The CDR3 DNA is TGCAGTGCTAGAGGGACTAGTTTCGTGTGGACCCAGTACTTC. Protein product: CSARGTSFVWTQYF.

In this sample, this clonotype turned up a few times. The gene calls are TRBV20-1 and TRBJ2-1, with a weak D call TRBD2 (6 bases). Germline CDR1 reads DFQATT; CDR2 reads SNEGSKA (reference sequence). This CDR3 comprises 14 residues. Trimming pared 4 bases from V and 8 bases from J, leaving 18 bases between. The CDR3: CSAILALGTYEQFF. CDR3 in DNA: TGCAGTGCTATACTAGCACTGGGCACATATGAGCAGTTCTTC.

The genes are TRBV4-3 and TRBJ2-1; the D is unclear. V lost 0 bases and J lost 0, with 6 bases in between. This CDR3 spans 15 amino acids. Germline CDR1 reads LGHNA; CDR2 reads YSLEER. CDR3 loop: CASSQDESSYNEQFF. The CDR3 DNA reads TGCGCCAGCAGCCAAGATGAATCCTCCTACAATGAGCAGTTCTTC.

This chain links TRBV5-1 with TRBJ2-3, with TRBD2 matching over 10 bases. J gave up 6 bases and V 0 bases, and 4 bases lay outside the gene matches. Germline loops: CDR1 SGHRS, CDR2 YFSETQ. This CDR3 is 15 amino acids long. In nucleotides, the CDR3 is TGCGCCAGCAGCTTGGCCACTAGCGGGATGGATACGCAGTATTTT. Protein sequence: CASSLATSGMDTQYF.

In this sample, this clonotype turned up many times. The chain uses TRBV3-1 and TRBJ1-1; no reliable D call. The CDR3 is 14 amino acids. CDR1 is LGHDT, CDR2 YNNKEL, per germline (reference sequence). V lost 5 bases to trimming and J lost 5 bases, with 15 bases between them. CDR3 protein: CASSSGLAGTEAFF. The CDR3 DNA follows: TGTGCCAGCAGCTCCGGACTTGCCGGGACTGAAGCTTTCTTT.

This chain joins TRBV5-6 and TRBJ2-4; 7 bases map to TRBD1. This CDR3 region has 12 residues. Germline trimming cut 1 base from V and 9 bases from J; bases unmatched to any gene: 1. Germline V gives CDR1 SGHDT, CDR2 YYEEEE. CDR3: CASSLTGAIQYF. The DNA of the CDR3 is TGTGCCAGCAGCTTGACAGGGGCCATTCAGTACTTC.

V and J are TRBV7-2 and TRBJ2-7; the D is unclear. This CDR3 is 14 amino acids long. The germline V and J ends were trimmed by 1 base and 1 base, with 8 bases remaining between them. Looked up from germline, CDR1 is SGHTA and CDR2 is FQGNSA. The CDR3 protein is CASSLDFQSYEQYF. CDR3 DNA: TGTGCCAGCAGCTTAGACTTCCAATCCTACGAGCAGTACTTC. The variable domain in full, with the rest retrieved from reference TRBV7-2 and TRBJ2-7, is GAGVSQSPSNKVTEKGKDVELRCDPISGHTALYWYRQSLGQGLEFLIYFQGNSAPDKSGLPSDRFSAERTGGSVSTLTIQRTQQEDSAVYLCASSLDFQSYEQYFGPGTRLTVT.

This clonotype has more than one count but fewer than ten. The chain is built from TRBV13 and TRBJ2-7; 7 bases align to TRBD1. Unmatched junction bases numbered 4, after V lost 3 bases and J lost 2 bases. The CDR3 loop spans 14 amino acids. CDR1 and CDR2 (germline): PRHDT, FYEKMQ (reference sequence). DNA of the CDR3: TGTGCCAGCAGCTTCAGGGGGAACCCCTACGAGCAGTACTTC. Protein product: CASSFRGNPYEQYF.